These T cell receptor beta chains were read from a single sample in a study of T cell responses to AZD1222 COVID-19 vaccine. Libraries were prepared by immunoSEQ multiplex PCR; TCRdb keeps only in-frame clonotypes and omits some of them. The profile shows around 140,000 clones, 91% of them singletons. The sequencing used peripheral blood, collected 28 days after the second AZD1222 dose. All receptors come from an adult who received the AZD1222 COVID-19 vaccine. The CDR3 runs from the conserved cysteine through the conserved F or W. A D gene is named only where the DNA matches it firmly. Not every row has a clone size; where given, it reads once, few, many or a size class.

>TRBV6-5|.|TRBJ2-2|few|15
CASSFSGTDTGELFF
TGTGCCAGCAGTTTTAGCGGGACAGACACCGGGGAGCTGTTTTTT
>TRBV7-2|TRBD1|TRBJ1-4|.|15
CASSFTGGAGEKLFF
TGTGCCAGCAGCTTCACAGGGGGCGCAGGGGAAAAACTGTTTTTT
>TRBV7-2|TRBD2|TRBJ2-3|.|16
CASSSGLAGFTDTQYF
TGTGCCAGCAGCTCCGGACTAGCGGGCTTCACAGATACGCAGTATTTT
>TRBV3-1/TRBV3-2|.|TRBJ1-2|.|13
CASSQGRIYGYTF
TGTGCCAGCAGCCAGGGACGGATCTATGGCTACACCTTC
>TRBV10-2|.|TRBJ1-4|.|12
CASSLGDEKLFF
TGCGCCAGCAGTCTCGGGGATGAAAAACTGTTTTTT
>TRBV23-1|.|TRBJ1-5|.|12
CASSQGRTPQHF
TGCGCCAGCAGTCAAGGTCGGACGCCTCAGCATTTT
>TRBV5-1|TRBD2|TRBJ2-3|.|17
CASRRLAGTHSTDTQYF
TGCGCCAGCCGTCGGCTAGCGGGGACCCATAGCACAGATACGCAGTATTTT
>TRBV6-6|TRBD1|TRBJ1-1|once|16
CASRSGGSSMNTEAFF
TGTGCCAGCAGGTCAGGGGGATCGAGTATGAACACTGAAGCTTTCTTT
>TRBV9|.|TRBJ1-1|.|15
CASSVGLTGNTEAFF
TGTGCCAGCAGCGTGGGATTAACAGGGAACACTGAAGCTTTCTTT
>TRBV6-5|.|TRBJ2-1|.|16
CASSYGRQVGENEQFF
TGTGCCAGCAGTTACGGAAGACAGGTGGGAGAGAATGAGCAGTTCTTC
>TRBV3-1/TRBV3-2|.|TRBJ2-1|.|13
CASSQERPNEQFF
TGTGCCAGCAGCCAAGAGCGGCCTAATGAGCAGTTCTTC
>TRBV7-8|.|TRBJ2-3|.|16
CASSLVLVGIVDTQYF
TGTGCCAGCAGCTTAGTGTTAGTTGGTATTGTCGATACGCAGTATTTT
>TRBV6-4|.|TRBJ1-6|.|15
CASSAQGTYNSPLHF
TGTGCCAGCAGTGCCCAGGGAACCTATAATTCACCCCTCCACTTT
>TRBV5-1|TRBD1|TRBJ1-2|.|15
CASSRTGDPNYGYTF
TGCGCCAGCAGTCGTACAGGGGATCCAAACTATGGCTACACCTTC
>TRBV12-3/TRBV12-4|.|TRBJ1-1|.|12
CASSFLNTEAFF
TGTGCCAGCAGTTTCCTGAACACTGAAGCTTTCTTT
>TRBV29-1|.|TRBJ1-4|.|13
CSVRRLLNEKLFF
TGCAGCGTGCGGCGGCTCCTTAATGAAAAACTGTTTTTT
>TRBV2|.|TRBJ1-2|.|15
CASSEARRRPYGYTF
TGTGCCAGCAGTGAAGCGCGAAGGAGGCCTTATGGCTACACCTTC